A single sample gave rise to the 10 T cell receptor beta chains below, sequenced in a study of blood T cell repertoires in COVID-19 (dated by TCRdb to 2020 to 2021). The library was obtained by the immunoSEQ multiplex PCR assay. TCRdb stores this immuneACCESS table with in-frame sequences only. Part of the clones is absent; in the studies checked, under half of the shortfall reflects unresolved V genes, and no reason is known for the rest. In this sample the table shows some 270,000 clones, about 90% of which occur a single time. 4.1% of the sample belongs to the ten largest clones. The sample comprised PBMCs or T cells enriched from blood (not recorded which). All receptors come from a woman in her thirties with acute COVID-19.

The V call is TRBV27, the J call TRBJ2-2; 8 nucleotides align to TRBD2. V was pared by 8 bases and J by 7 bases, with 6 bases of the junction left unmatched. CDR3 length: 13 amino acids. Germline assignment: CDR1 MNHEY and CDR2 SMNVEV (reference sequence). The chain's CDR3 is CASFSGGGGELFF. DNA for the CDR3: TGTGCCAGCTTTTCCGGGGGGGGCGGGGAGCTGTTTTTT.

The chain carries TRBV5-8 and TRBJ2-3; 7 nucleotides match TRBD1. The V gene end was trimmed by 4 bases and the J gene end by 2 bases; junction bases not matched to a gene: 4. The CDR3 loop spans 14 amino acids. Germline V gene data show CDR1 as SGHTS and CDR2 as YDEGEE. This chain's CDR3 is CASSRGTATDTQYF. In DNA, the CDR3 is TGTGCCAGCAGCCGTGGGACAGCCACAGATACGCAGTATTTT.

The V and J genes are TRBV14 and TRBJ1-1, with TRBD1 as a possible D gene (6 bases). The CDR3 sequence is 14 residues long. Trimming left V 6 bases short and J 0 bases short, with 11 bases between. Per germline, CDR1 SGHDN and CDR2 FVKESK. The CDR3 here is CASRPTGLNTEAFF. The DNA of the CDR3 is TGTGCCAGCAGGCCGACAGGCTTGAACACTGAAGCTTTCTTT.

Turning to this clone: Sequence at one end of the junction differs from germline and may be a read error. The J gene is TRBJ2-3, the V gene TRBV7-8; 7 bases agree with TRBD2. CDR1 is SGHVS and CDR2 is FQNEAQ in the germline V gene. This CDR3 comprises 14 residues. CDR3 DNA: TGTGCCAGCAGCTTAATGACTAGCAGAGATACGCAGTATTTT. Translated: CASSLMTSRDTQYF. The whole variable domain, filled in from reference TRBV7-8 and TRBJ2-3, reads GAGVSQSPRYKVAKRGQDVALRCDPISGHVSLFWYQQALGQGPEFLTYFQNEAQLDKSGLPSDRFFAERPEGSVSTLKIQRTQQEDSAVYLCASSLMTSRDTQYFGPGTRLTVL.

The chain's CDR3 is CASSPQAASSYNEQFF. CDR3 nucleotide sequence: TGTGCCAGCAGCCCCCAAGCCGCTAGCTCCTACAATGAGCAGTTCTTC. The rearrangement links TRBV7-3 to TRBJ2-1, with D hard to call. V shed 5 bases and J shed 0 bases, with 14 bases lying between them. Germline V gene sequence: CDR1 SGHTA, CDR2 FQGTGA. This CDR3 spans 16 amino acids.

V is TRBV23-1 and J is TRBJ2-7, with D hard to call. TRBV23-1 is flagged as an ORF with uncertain function. CDR3 size: 10 residues. V lost 4 bases, J lost 6 bases, and 4 bases lay in between. CDR3 region: CASSPSEQYF. CDR3 nucleotides: TGCGCCAGCAGTCCTAGCGAGCAGTACTTC.

This sequence joins TRBV28 and TRBJ1-1; 10 bases align to TRBD1. V lost 7 bases and J lost 3; bases outside the gene matches: 11. CDR1 is MDHEN and CDR2 is SYDVKM in the germline V gene. The CDR3 runs to 16 residues. The CDR3 sequence is CASKGDRGGGYTEAFF. The CDR3 DNA reads TGTGCCAGCAAGGGGGACAGGGGAGGCGGGTACACTGAAGCTTTCTTT. Using reference TRBV28 and TRBJ1-1 for the parts outside the CDR3, the full variable domain is DVKVTQSSRYLVKRTGEKVFLECVQDMDHENMFWYRQDPGLGLRLIYFSYDVKMKEKGDIPEGYSVSREKKERFSLILESASTNQTSMYLCASKGDRGGGYTEAFFGQGTRLTVV.

The chain links TRBV29-1 to TRBJ2-5; D is possibly TRBD1 (8 bases). Looked up from germline, CDR1 is SQVTM and CDR2 is ANQGSEA. V was cut by 7 bases and J by 0 bases, with 27 bases left in between. This CDR3 contains 18 residues. CDR3 amino acids: CSADLDREGQLNQETQYF. Here the CDR3 DNA reads TGCAGCGCTGACCTGGACAGGGAGGGCCAGCTCAACCAAGAGACCCAGTACTTC.

The gene calls are TRBV29-1 and TRBJ2-7, with D possibly being TRBD1 (6 bases). There are 12 residues in the CDR3. The V end was cut by 4 bases, the J end by 4 bases, with 11 bases between. Germline loops: CDR1 SQVTM, CDR2 ANQGSEA. The DNA of the CDR3 is TGCAGCGTTGTGCAGGGGCTTTACGAGCAGTACTTC. Translated: CSVVQGLYEQYF.

The chain joins TRBV27 to TRBJ1-6; D gene ambiguous. Germline assignment: CDR1 MNHEY and CDR2 SMNVEV (reference sequence). The CDR3 is 13 residues long. Trimming left V 5 bases short and J 8 bases short, with 10 bases between. As DNA, the CDR3 is TGTGCCAGCAGTATAGGGAGTGATTCACCCCTCCACTTT. Translation gives CASSIGSDSPLHF.